These 12 T cell receptor beta chains were all obtained from the same sample, sequenced in a study of blood T cell repertoires in COVID-19. Profiling relied on immunoSEQ multiplex PCR, and the TCRdb table lists in-frame clones only, not all of them. The repertoire holds 200,000 to 300,000 clones, with about 83% as singletons. The source material was PBMCs or T cells enriched from blood (not recorded which). The source is a woman aged 35 to 49 who had been exposed to COVID-19.

In regard to this clone: Other DNA sequences in this sample translate to the same CDR3. V and J are TRBV2 and TRBJ1-5, with TRBD1 matching over 10 bases. The germline V gene has CDR1 SNHLY and CDR2 FYNNEI. Trimming at V came to 6 bases and at J to 4 bases, leaving 6 bases not matched to a gene. The CDR3 spans 15 residues. As DNA, the CDR3 is TGTGCCAGCAGGACCGGGACAGGGGATAATCAGCCCCAGCATTTT. Translation gives CASRTGTGDNQPQHF.

This chain joins TRBV5-1 and TRBJ2-7, with 7 bases lining up with TRBD1. Germline V gives CDR1 SGHRS, CDR2 YFSETQ. The CDR3 totals 15 residues. V was clipped by 4 bases and J by 0 bases; unmatched bases: 7. Here the CDR3 DNA reads TGCGCCAGCAGCCCTATCCGACAGGGCTCCTACGAGCAGTACTTC. Amino acid sequence: CASSPIRQGSYEQYF.

The genes are TRBV7-2 and TRBJ2-2; 9 bases agree with TRBD1. V lost 6 bases to trimming and J lost 7 bases; unmatched junction nucleotides: 9. The CDR3 runs to 15 residues. CDR1 and CDR2 from the germline V gene are SGHTA and FQGNSA. CDR3 in DNA: TGTGCCAGCAGGACAACAGGGGGCCTGAGCGGGGAGCTGTTTTTT. This translates into CASRTTGGLSGELFF. Looking up the rest from reference TRBV7-2 and TRBJ2-2 gives the full variable domain: GAGVSQSPSNKVTEKGKDVELRCDPISGHTALYWYRQSLGQGLEFLIYFQGNSAPDKSGLPSDRFSAERTGGSVSTLTIQRTQQEDSAVYLCASRTTGGLSGELFFGEGSRLTVL.

This chain joins TRBV27 and TRBJ2-3; 11 bases are shared with TRBD2. The CDR3 runs 17 residues. The germline CDR1 and CDR2 sequences are MNHEY and SMNVEV (reference sequence). V was pared by 1 base and J by 5 bases, with 8 bases of the junction left unmatched. CDR3 DNA sequence: TGTGCCAGCAGTTTATTTGTTAGCGGGGGGGTAGGAGATACGCAGTATTTT. Protein product: CASSLFVSGGVGDTQYF.

The chain employs TRBV6-1 and TRBJ2-2, with 8 nucleotides matching TRBD1. Trimming cost V 3 bases and J 5 bases; bases outside gene matches: 5. There are 15 residues in the CDR3. Germline CDR1 reads MNHNS; CDR2 reads SASEGT. The CDR3: CASSESGQATGELFF. Here the CDR3 DNA reads TGTGCCAGCAGTGAGTCGGGACAGGCGACCGGGGAGCTGTTTTTT.

The chain employs TRBV9 and TRBJ1-1; 7 bases are shared with TRBD1. The CDR3 spans 15 residues. V lost 1 base and J lost 3; bases outside the gene matches: 6. Germline assignment: CDR1 SGDLS and CDR2 YYNGEE. CDR3 DNA: TGTGCCAGCAGCGTAACAGGGGTGGGGTACACTGAAGCTTTCTTT. It is translated as CASSVTGVGYTEAFF.

The chain employs TRBV28 and TRBJ1-2, with D possibly being TRBD1 (6 bases). Germline V CDR1 and CDR2: MDHEN, SYDVKM. CDR3 length: 13 amino acids. Trimming removed 6 bases at V and 8 bases at J, with 16 bases between. This CDR3 reads CASRIQGYKGYTF. CDR3 DNA: TGTGCCAGCAGGATACAGGGTTATAAGGGCTACACCTTC.

V usage is TRBV6-4 and J usage is TRBJ2-1; a weak D match, TRBD2 (6 bases). The germline V and J ends were trimmed by 3 bases and 0 bases, with 9 bases remaining between them. CDR1 MRHNA and CDR2 SNTAGT come from the germline V gene. The CDR3 is 15 residues long. This chain's CDR3 is CASSELDYSYNEQFF. The CDR3 DNA sequence: TGTGCCAGCAGTGAGCTGGACTACTCCTACAATGAGCAGTTCTTC.

This chain joins TRBV19 and TRBJ2-3, with 9 bases matching TRBD1. J lost 5 bases, V lost 5 bases, and 8 bases had no gene match. The V gene's germline CDR1 is LNHDA and CDR2 SQIVND (reference sequence). The CDR3 totals 15 residues. The CDR3 sequence: CASSRGTGFVDTQYF. The DNA for the CDR3 is TGTGCCAGTAGTCGTGGGACAGGGTTCGTAGATACGCAGTATTTT.

V is TRBV9 and J is TRBJ1-2; 7 bases map to TRBD1. The CDR3 is made up of 13 amino acids. CDR1 is SGDLS, CDR2 YYNGEE, per germline. With V trimmed by 3 bases and J by 4 bases, 3 bases remained unmatched. CDR3 amino acids: CASSETGAYGYTF. CDR3 coding DNA: TGTGCCAGCAGCGAAACAGGGGCCTATGGCTACACCTTC.

The chain carries TRBV18 and TRBJ1-4; D is ambiguous. Germline CDR1 KGHSH, CDR2 LQKENI. The V end lost 6 bases, the J end lost 8 bases, and 16 bases lay between the germline ends. The CDR3 runs 14 residues. The CDR3 coding sequence is TGTGCCAGCTCGATGACAACAGCGGTCGAAAAACTGTTTTTT. Its translation: CASSMTTAVEKLFF.

The rearrangement uses TRBV7-2 and TRBJ2-3; D ambiguous. The CDR3 length is 12 residues. V was trimmed by 5 bases and J by 7 bases, leaving 10 bases between them. In germline, CDR1 is SGHTA, CDR2 FQGNSA. The CDR3 sequence is CASSPERHTQYF. CDR3 sequence (DNA): TGTGCCAGCAGCCCAGAGCGACATACGCAGTATTTT. The whole variable domain, filled in from reference TRBV7-2 and TRBJ2-3, reads GAGVSQSPSNKVTEKGKDVELRCDPISGHTALYWYRQSLGQGLEFLIYFQGNSAPDKSGLPSDRFSAERTGGSVSTLTIQRTQQEDSAVYLCASSPERHTQYFGPGTRLTVL.